Listed here are 7 T cell receptor beta chains from one sample, sequenced in a study of blood T cells in healthy people across ages. A sample-barcoded 5' primer and a J-beta primer mix were used in a second PCR of about 7 to 12 cycles. Via MiXCR, TCRdb re-called the 5' RACE reads, giving one row per CDR3 protein. Among roughly 1,100,000 distinct CDR3 sequences listed, about 25% were seen once. This same sample was also part of a study on T cells of mothers and their children.

The sample comprised blood. These receptors were collected from a girl aged 2 to 10 in good health.

This clonotype was observed a handful of times. The chain links TRBV3-1 to TRBJ2-5, with TRBD2 matching 8 bases. The J call may be wrong; the DNA end is better matched by TRBJ2-1. This CDR3 contains 18 residues. CDR1 and CDR2 (germline): LGHDT, YNNKEL (reference sequence). CDR3 DNA: TGTGCCAGCAGCCGAGAACCAATGGAAGCGGGAGTAAAGTATGAGCAGTTCTTC. This sequence encodes CASSREPMEAGVKYEQFF.

The CDR3 coding sequence is TGTGCCTCATCCACCCGGACCTCCTACGAGCAGTACTTC. Protein: CASSTRTSYEQYF. The chain couples TRBV27 to TRBJ2-7, with no clear D. The CDR3 extends over 13 amino acids. Trimming stripped 11 bases from V and 0 bases from J, with 14 bases between. Germline values: CDR1 MNHEY, CDR2 SMNVEV (reference sequence).

This clonotype was picked up a small number of times. The chain links TRBV29-1 to TRBJ2-5, with no clear D. Near its end, the DNA agrees better with TRBJ2-1, so the J call may be wrong. The germline V gene encodes CDR1 SQVTM and CDR2 ANQGSEA. This CDR3 has 13 residues. CDR3 in DNA: TGCAGCGCCCGACTGGAGACCTACAATGAGCAGTTCTTC. This gives the protein CSARLETYNEQFF.

The chain uses TRBV7-6 and TRBJ2-2, with D maybe TRBD2 (6 bases). V was pared by 2 bases and J by 2 bases, with 12 bases between. The CDR3 extends over 16 amino acids. Germline lookup yields CDR1 SGHVS and CDR2 FNYEAQ. The CDR3: CASSLLSGENTGELFF. CDR3 nucleotide sequence: TGTGCCAGCAGCTTACTGTCGGGGGAAAACACCGGGGAGCTGTTTTTT.

The chain recombines TRBV12-3 or TRBV12-4 with TRBJ1-1; D is undetermined. Trimming took off 3 bases at V and 5 bases at J, with 13 bases between the two ends. The CDR3 is made up of 14 amino acids. CDR3 DNA sequence: TGTGCCAGCAGTTTCTCGGGAGGGAGAACTGAAGCTTTCTTT. As protein: CASSFSGGRTEAFF.

This clonotype came up a few times. The CDR3 region has the DNA TGTGCCAGCAGCTTAGCCTTTGGGGGGGGCGCTGGCGAGCAGTACTTC. This sequence encodes CASSLAFGGGAGEQYF. The chain uses TRBV11-3 and TRBJ2-7, with TRBD2 as a possible D gene (7 bases). Trimming cost V 1 base and J 6 bases, with 19 bases left between them. The CDR3 is 16 residues long. Germline assignment: CDR1 SGHNT and CDR2 YENEEA.

This clonotype showed up just a few times. The rearrangement uses TRBV28 and TRBJ2-1; D is unresolved. V was trimmed by 4 bases and J by 0 bases, leaving 7 bases between them. CDR3 size: 14 residues. The V gene's germline CDR1 is MDHEN and CDR2 SYDVKM. The CDR3 spells CASSSVSSYNEQFF. In nucleotides, the CDR3 is TGTGCCAGCAGTTCAGTGAGCTCCTACAATGAGCAGTTCTTC.